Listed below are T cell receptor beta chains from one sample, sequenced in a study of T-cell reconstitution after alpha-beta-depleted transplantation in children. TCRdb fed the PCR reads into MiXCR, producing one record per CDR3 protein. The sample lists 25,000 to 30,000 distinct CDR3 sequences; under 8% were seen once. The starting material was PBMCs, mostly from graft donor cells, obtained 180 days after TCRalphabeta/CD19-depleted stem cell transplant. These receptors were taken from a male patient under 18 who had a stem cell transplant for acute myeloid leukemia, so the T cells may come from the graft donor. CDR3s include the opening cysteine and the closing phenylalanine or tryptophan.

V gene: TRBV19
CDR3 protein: CASSPDRVSYNEQFF

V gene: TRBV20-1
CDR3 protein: CSAPDSRKGDRSYSGNTIYF

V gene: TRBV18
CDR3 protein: CASSPLRAGQNTGELFF

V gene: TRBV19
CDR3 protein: CASSIDGFPYNEQFF

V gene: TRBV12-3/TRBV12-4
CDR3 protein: CASMSRDTGANVLTF

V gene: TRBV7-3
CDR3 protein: CASSPTGKQGVNYGYTF

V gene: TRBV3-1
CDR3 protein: CASSPRIAGALLYEQYF

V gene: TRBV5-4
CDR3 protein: CASSFVHVDAEQYF

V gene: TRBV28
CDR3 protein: CASSPPGGRGPQHF

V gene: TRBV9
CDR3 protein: CASSVGLLETQYF

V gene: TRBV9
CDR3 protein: CASSVHSGANVLTF

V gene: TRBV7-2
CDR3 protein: CASSNSRASGNTIYF

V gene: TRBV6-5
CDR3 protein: CASSYVDTYSYNEQFF

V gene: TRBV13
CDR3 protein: CASSGWTSGRTAPQETQYF

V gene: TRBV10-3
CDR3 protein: CAISQGLAGVDDTQYF

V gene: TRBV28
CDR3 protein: CASDSGGSVETQYF

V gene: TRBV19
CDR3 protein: CASSIPGSGELFF

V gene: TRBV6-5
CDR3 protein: CASSYSRQGYTQYF

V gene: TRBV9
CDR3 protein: CASTAPHGTPASTDTQYF

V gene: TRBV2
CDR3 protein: CASRGTGYGYTF

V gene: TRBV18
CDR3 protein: CASSPIQGHYGYTF

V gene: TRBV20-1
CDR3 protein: CSARVGLAFSEQFF

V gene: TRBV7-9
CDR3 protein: CASSTEVLAGTIYF

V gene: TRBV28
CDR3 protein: CASRIGGRAYEQYF

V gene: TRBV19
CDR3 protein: CASSRSLAGANVLTF

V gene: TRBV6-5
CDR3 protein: CASSYSTTGGRNEQYF